The following is a T cell receptor beta chain sequence with its context. The study recruited people aged roughly 18 to 89 years across around 24 US areas. The protocol was immunoSEQ multiplex PCR, while the TCRdb copy is restricted to in-frame clones and leaves out a portion. The sample records 360,000 or so clones, roughly 87% being singletons. This sample stems from a study of blood T cell repertoires in COVID-19. Overall study context: The study drew acute and convalescent COVID-19 samples from the United States, Italy and Spain.

Trimming took 9 bases from V and 4 from J; bases not matched to a gene: 13. The CDR3 length is 16 residues. Germline lookup yields CDR1 MRHNA and CDR2 SNTAGT. This clonotype originated in a woman between 45 and 65 years old who had recovered from COVID-19. Sequencing input: PBMCs or T cells enriched from blood (not recorded which). This chain uses TRBV6-4 with TRBJ2-1, with 9 bases identical to TRBD2. CDR3 coding DNA: TGTGCCAGTAGAGCAGAAGCGGGAGGCACATACAATGAGCAGTTCTTC. Its translation is CASRAEAGGTYNEQFF.